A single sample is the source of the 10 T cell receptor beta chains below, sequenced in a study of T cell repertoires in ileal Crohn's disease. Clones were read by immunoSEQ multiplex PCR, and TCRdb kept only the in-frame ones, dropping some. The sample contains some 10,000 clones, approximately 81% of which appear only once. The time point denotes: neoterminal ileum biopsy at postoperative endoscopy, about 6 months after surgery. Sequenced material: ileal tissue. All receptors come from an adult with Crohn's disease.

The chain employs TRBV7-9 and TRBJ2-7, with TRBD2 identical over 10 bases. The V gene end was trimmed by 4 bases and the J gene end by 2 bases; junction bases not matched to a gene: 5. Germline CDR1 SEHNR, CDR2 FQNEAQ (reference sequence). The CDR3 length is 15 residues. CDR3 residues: CASSSTSGTTYEQYF. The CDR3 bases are TGTGCCAGCAGCTCAACTAGCGGGACTACCTACGAGCAGTACTTC.

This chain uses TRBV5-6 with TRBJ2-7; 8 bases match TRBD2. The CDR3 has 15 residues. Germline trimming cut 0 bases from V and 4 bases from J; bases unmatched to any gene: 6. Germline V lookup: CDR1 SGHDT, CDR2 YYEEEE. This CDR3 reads CASSLAGGIRYEQYF. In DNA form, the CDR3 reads TGTGCCAGCAGCTTGGCGGGGGGGATCCGGTACGAGCAGTACTTC.

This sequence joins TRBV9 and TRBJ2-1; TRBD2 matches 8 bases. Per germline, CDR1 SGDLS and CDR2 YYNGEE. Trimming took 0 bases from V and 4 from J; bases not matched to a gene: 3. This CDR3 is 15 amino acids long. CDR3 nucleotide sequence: TGTGCCAGCAGCGTAGTTGCGGGAGGATACAATGAGCAGTTCTTC. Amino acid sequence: CASSVVAGGYNEQFF.

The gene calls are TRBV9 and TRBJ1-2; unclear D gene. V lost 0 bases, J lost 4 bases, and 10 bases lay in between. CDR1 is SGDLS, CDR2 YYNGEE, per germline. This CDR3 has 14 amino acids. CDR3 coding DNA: TGTGCCAGCAGCGTAGGCACAGCCGTCTATGGCTACACCTTC. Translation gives CASSVGTAVYGYTF.

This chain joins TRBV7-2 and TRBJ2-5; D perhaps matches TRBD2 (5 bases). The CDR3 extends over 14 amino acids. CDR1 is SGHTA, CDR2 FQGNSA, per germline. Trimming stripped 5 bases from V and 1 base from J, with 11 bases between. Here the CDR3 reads CASSPLSGQETQYF. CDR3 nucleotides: TGTGCCAGCAGCCCGCTAAGCGGCCAAGAGACCCAGTACTTC.

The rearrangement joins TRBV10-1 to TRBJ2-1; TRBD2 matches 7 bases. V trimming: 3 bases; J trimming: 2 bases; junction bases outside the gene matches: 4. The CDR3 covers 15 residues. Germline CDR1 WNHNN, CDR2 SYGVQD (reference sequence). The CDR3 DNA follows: TGCGCCAGCAGTGAAATAGGACTAGCCTACAATGAGCAGTTCTTC. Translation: CASSEIGLAYNEQFF.

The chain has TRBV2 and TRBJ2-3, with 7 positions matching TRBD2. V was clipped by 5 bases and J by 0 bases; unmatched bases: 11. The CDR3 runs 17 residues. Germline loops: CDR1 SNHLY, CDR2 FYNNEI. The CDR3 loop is CASSSYGRTSSTDTQYF. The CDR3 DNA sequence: TGTGCCAGCAGTTCGTACGGGAGGACTAGTAGCACAGATACGCAGTATTTT.

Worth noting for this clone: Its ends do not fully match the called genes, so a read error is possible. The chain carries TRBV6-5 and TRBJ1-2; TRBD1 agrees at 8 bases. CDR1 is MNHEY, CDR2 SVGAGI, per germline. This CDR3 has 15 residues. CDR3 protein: CASSYDGQGSYGCTF. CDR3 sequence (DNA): TGTGCCAGCAGTTACGACGGACAGGGAAGCTATGGCTGCACCTTC.

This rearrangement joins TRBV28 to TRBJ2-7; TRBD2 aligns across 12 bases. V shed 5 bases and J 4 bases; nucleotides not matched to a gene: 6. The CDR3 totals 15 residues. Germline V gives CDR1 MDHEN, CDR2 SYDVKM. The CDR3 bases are TGTGCCAGCAGTCCTGGACTAGCGGGGACATACGAGCAGTACTTC. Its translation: CASSPGLAGTYEQYF. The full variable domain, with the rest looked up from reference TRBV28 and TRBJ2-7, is DVKVTQSSRYLVKRTGEKVFLECVQDMDHENMFWYRQDPGLGLRLIYFSYDVKMKEKGDIPEGYSVSREKKERFSLILESASTNQTSMYLCASSPGLAGTYEQYFGPGTRLTVT.

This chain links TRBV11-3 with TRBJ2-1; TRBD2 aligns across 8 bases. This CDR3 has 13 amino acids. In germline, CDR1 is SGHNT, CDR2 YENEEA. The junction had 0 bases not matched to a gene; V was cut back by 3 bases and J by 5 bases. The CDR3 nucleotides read TGTGCCAGCAGCTTGGGACTAGACAATGAGCAGTTCTTC. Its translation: CASSLGLDNEQFF.